This TCR beta chain was identified during a study of cytomegalovirus exposure and HLA in healthy donors. Study-level background: Among several hundred genotyped donors, around 80% fell in the Caucasian-associated ancestry cluster. Study findings and constraints: The study listed roughly 150 cytomegalovirus-associated TCR beta chains. At a 0.05 false discovery rate, a later analysis found about 17,000 TCR beta sequences to be associated with HLA alleles. Analysis was carried out at a later point, and it linked a missense DCLRE1C variant to TCR beta V- and J-gene trimming.

A multiplex PCR was run with 60 Vbeta primers and 13 Jbeta primers. This table comes from immunoSEQ multiplex PCR, and its TCRdb copy is limited to in-frame clones, with some not included. The table lists some 150,000 clones, around 80% of them singletons. Trimming removed 0 bases from V and 2 bases from J; junction bases left unmatched: 2. Germline V gene sequence: CDR1 SGDLS, CDR2 YYNGEE. This CDR3 has 15 residues. About this clone itself: Its antigen remains unknown. Other DNA sequences in this specimen translate into the identical CDR3.

This TCR was sampled from a man between 40 and 49 years old in good health and CMV-seronegative. V usage is TRBV9 and J usage is TRBJ1-5; 7 nucleotides match TRBD1. The sample was PBMCs. CDR3 in amino acids: CASSVGGTGNQPQHF. The CDR3 nucleotides are TGTGCCAGCAGCGTAGGCGGGACAGGCAATCAGCCCCAGCATTTT.